Listed below are T cell receptor beta chains from one sample, sequenced in a study of T-cell reconstitution after alpha-beta-depleted transplantation in children. TCRdb used MiXCR to reprocess the PCR reads, holding one entry per CDR3 protein. The table shows hundreds of thousands of distinct CDR3 sequences, with 16% occurring only once. The sequences come from PBMCs, mostly from graft donor cells, collected 360 days after TCRalphabeta/CD19-depleted stem cell transplant. The receptors here all came from a male patient aged 10-17 years who had a stem cell transplant for acute lymphoblastic leukemia, so the T cells may come from the graft donor. Each CDR3 is given with its conserved first and last residue. The D gene is left open where the match is weak. Size is omitted from some rows. Given values are once, few, many or a class for expanded clones.

abundance: few; d_gene: TRBD2; v_gene: TRBV4-2; j_gene: TRBJ2-3; CDR3nt: TGTGCCAGCAGCCTAGAGACAAGGGCTAGCGGGGCCACAGATACGCAGTATTTT; CDR3aa: CASSLETRASGATDTQYF
abundance: few; d_gene: NA; v_gene: TRBV6-2/TRBV6-3; j_gene: TRBJ2-7; CDR3nt: TGTGCCAGCAGTAGCCAAAACAGGGCTAGCTCCTACGAGCAGTACTTC; CDR3aa: CASSSQNRASSYEQYF
abundance: NA; d_gene: TRBD2; v_gene: TRBV4-1; j_gene: TRBJ2-3; CDR3nt: TGCGCCAGCAGCCAGGGGACTAGCGGGAGAAAAGATACGCAGTATTTT; CDR3aa: CASSQGTSGRKDTQYF
abundance: NA; d_gene: NA; v_gene: TRBV5-1; j_gene: TRBJ2-1; CDR3nt: TGCGCCAGCGGCCGGGACTCCCTGGGCCCCTTAGTAGATGAGCAGTTCTTC; CDR3aa: CASGRDSLGPLVDEQFF
abundance: NA; d_gene: NA; v_gene: TRBV5-1; j_gene: TRBJ2-1; CDR3nt: TGCGCCAGCAGCTTTCGGCCAGGCCCAATCAATGAGCAGTTCTTC; CDR3aa: CASSFRPGPINEQFF
abundance: NA; d_gene: TRBD2; v_gene: TRBV27; j_gene: TRBJ2-7; CDR3nt: TGTGCCAGCAGTTTATCGGGCGGGAGTCCTACCTACGAGCAGTACTTC; CDR3aa: CASSLSGGSPTYEQYF
abundance: NA; d_gene: NA; v_gene: TRBV7-8; j_gene: TRBJ1-4; CDR3nt: TGTGCCAGCAGCCCCCGAACGGGGTACAATGAAAAACTGTTTTTT; CDR3aa: CASSPRTGYNEKLFF
abundance: NA; d_gene: NA; v_gene: TRBV12-3/TRBV12-4; j_gene: TRBJ2-2; CDR3nt: TGTGCCTGCAGTTTACCCAGGGGGATGAAGCGGGAGAACACCGGGGAGCTGTTTTTT; CDR3aa: CACSLPRGMKRENTGELFF
abundance: NA; d_gene: NA; v_gene: TRBV2; j_gene: TRBJ2-7; CDR3nt: TGTGCCAGTACGCTTAGGGTTGCCTACGAGCAGTACTTC; CDR3aa: CASTLRVAYEQYF
abundance: NA; d_gene: NA; v_gene: TRBV5-1; j_gene: TRBJ2-1; CDR3nt: TGCGCCAGCAGCCCGGCTAGTCATGCGGGCCCTTACAATGAGCAGTTCTTC; CDR3aa: CASSPASHAGPYNEQFF
abundance: NA; d_gene: NA; v_gene: TRBV4-2; j_gene: TRBJ2-5; CDR3nt: TGTGCCAGCAGCCAAGGGGATCTACGGGAGCGGTTACAGACCCAGTACTTC; CDR3aa: CASSQGDLRERLQTQYF